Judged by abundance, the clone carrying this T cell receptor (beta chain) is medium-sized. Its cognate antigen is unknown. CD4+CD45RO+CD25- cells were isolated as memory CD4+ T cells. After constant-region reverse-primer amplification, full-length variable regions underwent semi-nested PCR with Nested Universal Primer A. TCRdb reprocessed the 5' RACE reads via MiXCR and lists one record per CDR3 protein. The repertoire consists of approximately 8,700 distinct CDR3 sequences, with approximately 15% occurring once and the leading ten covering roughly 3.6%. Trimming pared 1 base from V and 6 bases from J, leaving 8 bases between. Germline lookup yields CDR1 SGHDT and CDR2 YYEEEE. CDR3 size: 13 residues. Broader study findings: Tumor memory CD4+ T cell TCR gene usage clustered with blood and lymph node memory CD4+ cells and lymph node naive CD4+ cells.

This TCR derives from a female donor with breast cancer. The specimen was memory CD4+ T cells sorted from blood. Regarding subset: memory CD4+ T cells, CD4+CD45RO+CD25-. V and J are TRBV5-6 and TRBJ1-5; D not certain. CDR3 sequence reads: CASSLFAGQPQHF. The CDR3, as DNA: TGTGCCAGCAGCTTGTTCGCGGGTCAGCCCCAGCATTTT. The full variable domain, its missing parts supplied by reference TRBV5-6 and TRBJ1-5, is DAGVTQSPTHLIKTRGQQVTLRCSPKSGHDTVSWYQQALGQGPQFIFQYYEEEERQRGNFPDRFSGHQFPNYSSELNVNALLLGDSALYLCASSLFAGQPQHFGDGTRLSIL.